Listed here are 26 T cell receptor beta chains from one sample, sequenced in a study of regulatory T cells in long-lasting Graves disease. Time point: newly diagnosed GD, antithyroid drugs for less than 3 months. Isolated PBMC RNA provided the starting material for the TCR library. Arm-PCR with iRepertoire HTBI primers amplified the CDR3 regions for these TCR beta libraries. TCRdb analysed the multiplex PCR reads with MiXCR anew, one entry per CDR3 protein. The repertoire holds fewer than 550,000 distinct CDR3 sequences, with 16% as singletons. The sample also formed part of further work on T cells in Graves' hyperthyroidism and ophthalmopathy.

Sequenced material: peripheral blood mononuclear cells (PBMCs), taken at new diagnosis, from a patient treated with antithyroid drugs. The origin of the receptors is a woman between 18 and 30 years old with Graves disease.

The chain has TRBV6-4 and TRBJ2-3; tentative D call: TRBD1 (5 bases). This CDR3 spans 17 amino acids. Germline V lookup: CDR1 MRHNA, CDR2 SNTAGT. V lost 0 bases, J lost 4 bases, and 17 bases lay in between. The DNA for the CDR3 is TGTGCCAGCAGTGACTCGATACCAGGGCCCCCCCCAGATACGCAGTATTTT. Encoded protein: CASSDSIPGPPPDTQYF.

This clonotype was observed a handful of times. V usage is TRBV14 and J usage is TRBJ2-2, with 9 bases matching TRBD1. This CDR3 is 16 amino acids long. The germline V gene has CDR1 SGHDN and CDR2 FVKESK. J lost 4 bases, V lost 3 bases, and 6 bases had no gene match. The CDR3 DNA follows: TGTGCCAGCAGCCACCGGACAGGGGTTGGCACCGGGGAGCTGTTTTTT. Protein: CASSHRTGVGTGELFF.

J is TRBJ2-4 and V is TRBV7-9, with D hard to call. The CDR3 covers 13 residues. In germline, CDR1 is SEHNR, CDR2 FQNEAQ (reference sequence). Trimming cost V 1 base and J 8 bases, with 9 bases left between them. CDR3 nucleotide sequence: TGTGCCAGCAGCTTAGGTGTGAGTGACATTCAGTACTTC. It encodes CASSLGVSDIQYF.

Comments on this clonotype: A far larger clone is only one base removed, so a read error is likely. The CDR3 does not end in the conserved phenylalanine or tryptophan, so this is likely a read error. The rearrangement links TRBV29-1 to TRBJ2-1, with TRBD2 identical over 7 bases. CDR3 size: 18 residues. Germline CDR1 reads SQVTM; CDR2 reads ANQGSEA. The CDR3 nucleotides read TGCAGTGCTAGAGTAGCCCTACAGACGGGACTACAATACAATGAGCAGTTCCTC. Translated: CSARVALQTGLQYNEQFL.

This clonotype showed up many times. This sequence joins TRBV29-1 and TRBJ2-1; 7 nucleotides match TRBD2. Trimming at V came to 3 bases and at J to 6 bases, leaving 20 bases not matched to a gene. The length of the CDR3 is 18 residues. Germline CDR1 is SQVTM and CDR2 is ANQGSEA. The CDR3 sequence is CSVDLNSPGGRATNEQFF. CDR3 nucleotides: TGCAGCGTTGACCTCAATTCACCCGGGGGGAGGGCCACCAATGAGCAGTTCTTC.

The chain employs TRBV20-1 and TRBJ2-4, with D possibly TRBD1 on 5 matching bases. The CDR3 has 15 residues. The germline CDR1 and CDR2 sequences are DFQATT and SNEGSKA (reference sequence). The ends were cut back, 3 bases at V and 0 bases at J, with 12 bases in the middle. In DNA form, the CDR3 reads TGCAGTGCTAGTTGGGGCCTTCTAGCCAAAAACATTCAGTACTTC. The encoded protein is CSASWGLLAKNIQYF.

This clonotype occurred once. V is TRBV28 and J is TRBJ1-5; a possible D gene is TRBD1 (5 bases). With 3 bases removed from V and 7 bases from J, the gap between germline ends came to 13 bases. Germline-derived CDR1 and CDR2 are MDHEN and SYDVKM. This CDR3 has 14 residues. The CDR3 here is CASSLPGEYQPQHF. The CDR3 region has the DNA TGTGCCAGCAGTTTGCCGGGGGAATACCAGCCCCAGCATTTT.

This clonotype was detected many times. The V and J genes are TRBV2 and TRBJ1-6; D is uncertain. The CDR3 totals 11 residues. Per the germline V gene, CDR1 is SNHLY and CDR2 is FYNNEI. The ends were cut back, 7 bases at V and 7 bases at J, with 5 bases in the middle. The CDR3 loop reads CASKINSPLHF. The DNA for the CDR3 is TGTGCCAGCAAAATCAATTCACCCCTCCACTTT.

This clonotype was seen ten or more times. The chain carries TRBV29-1 and TRBJ1-2; D not certain. Trimming cost V 4 bases and J 6 bases, with 12 bases left between them. CDR3 size: 12 residues. The germline V gene has CDR1 SQVTM and CDR2 ANQGSEA. This CDR3 reads CSVAQSRNGYTF. CDR3 bases: TGCAGCGTTGCCCAGTCCCGAAATGGCTACACCTTC.

The rearrangement joins TRBV10-3 to TRBJ2-2; tentative D call: TRBD1 (6 bases). V lost 5 bases and J 5 bases, leaving 12 bases between the germline ends. Germline loops: CDR1 ENHRY, CDR2 SYGVKD. The CDR3 length is 14 residues. The CDR3 DNA reads TGTGCCATCAGTTATGACAGGTCAACCGGGGAGCTGTTTTTT. This codes for CAISYDRSTGELFF.

A word on this clonotype: Possible read error: a much larger clone is one base away. As DNA, the CDR3 is TGCAGTGCTACACGGGACTCCACAGATGCGCAGTATTTT. Translating it yields CSATRDSTDAQYF. This sequence joins TRBV20-1 and TRBJ2-3; maybe TRBD2 (6 bases). The germline V gene encodes CDR1 DFQATT and CDR2 SNEGSKA (reference sequence). The CDR3 covers 13 residues.

This clonotype came up many times. The chain links TRBV20-1 to TRBJ2-5, with D unclear. V was trimmed by 3 bases and J by 0 bases, leaving 11 bases between them. Germline V gives CDR1 DFQATT, CDR2 SNEGSKA (reference sequence). The length of the CDR3 is 14 residues. The CDR3 bases are TGCAGTGCTAGGTTCATGCCGTACCAAGAGACCCAGTACTTC. It translates to CSARFMPYQETQYF.

This clonotype was seen ten or more times. This rearrangement joins TRBV2 to TRBJ2-7; 8 bases match TRBD2. Germline V gene sequence: CDR1 SNHLY, CDR2 FYNNEI. CDR3 length equals 15 residues. With 7 bases clipped from V and 5 bases from J, the junction kept 13 bases outside the gene matches. Written as DNA, the CDR3 is TGTGCCAGCATAAGGCGGCGGGAGGAGGTACACGAGCAGTACTTC. Protein: CASIRRREEVHEQYF.

This clonotype was counted many times. The gene calls are TRBV28 and TRBJ2-5; 7 bases align to TRBD1. The trim removed 7 bases at V and 1 base at J, leaving 3 bases unmatched. CDR1 and CDR2 from the germline V gene are MDHEN and SYDVKM. This CDR3 is 13 amino acids long. CDR3 bases: TGTGCCAGCACCTGGACAGGCCAAGAGACCCAGTACTTC. Encoded protein: CASTWTGQETQYF.

The genes are TRBV3-1 and TRBJ2-7; 9 nucleotides align to TRBD1. The germline CDR1 and CDR2 sequences are LGHDT and YNNKEL (reference sequence). V was pared by 3 bases and J by 7 bases, with 10 bases of the junction left unmatched. CDR3 length: 15 amino acids. The CDR3 spells CASSQVPGQGGEQYF. The CDR3 DNA reads TGTGCCAGCAGCCAGGTCCCGGGACAGGGCGGTGAGCAGTACTTC.

This clonotype has a count of ten or more. The chain joins TRBV11-3 to TRBJ1-1; D is undetermined. Germline V gives CDR1 SGHNT, CDR2 YENEEA. The V end lost 5 bases, the J end lost 8 bases, and 12 bases lay between the germline ends. This CDR3 comprises 12 residues. CDR3 region: CASSPSTTEAFF. CDR3 DNA sequence: TGTGCCAGCAGCCCCTCAACCACCGAAGCTTTCTTT.

This clonotype was picked up a small number of times. The J gene is TRBJ2-7, the V gene TRBV20-1; 13 positions agree with TRBD2. CDR3 length: 15 amino acids. Germline V CDR1 and CDR2: DFQATT, SNEGSKA (reference sequence). With 1 base clipped from V and 7 bases from J, the junction kept 7 bases outside the gene matches. The DNA of the CDR3 is TGCAGTGCTAGAGCTACTAGCGGGAGGGCGGAGGAGCAGTACTTC. It translates to CSARATSGRAEEQYF.

Many counts were recorded for this clonotype. This rearrangement joins TRBV27 to TRBJ2-5; TRBD2 aligns across 13 bases. The CDR3 length is 17 residues. In germline, CDR1 is MNHEY, CDR2 SMNVEV (reference sequence). The trim removed 5 bases at V and 3 bases at J, leaving 9 bases unmatched. The CDR3 nucleotides read TGTGCCAGCAGTGGATTGGCCGGGACTAGCGGGGAAGAGACCCAGTACTTC. This encodes CASSGLAGTSGEETQYF.

This clonotype was counted ten times or more. This rearrangement joins TRBV29-1 to TRBJ2-3; tentatively, D is TRBD1 (7 bases). Trimming took 7 bases from V and 4 from J, leaving 24 bases between them. The CDR3 is made up of 16 amino acids. Per the germline V gene, CDR1 is SQVTM and CDR2 is ANQGSEA. The CDR3 sequence is CSAGGPGRGGADTQYF. In nucleotides, the CDR3 is TGCAGCGCTGGGGGGCCGGGGAGAGGGGGCGCAGATACGCAGTATTTT.

The table lists this clonotype with many counts. V gene TRBV11-2 combines with J gene TRBJ2-5, with TRBD1 as a possible D gene (5 bases). Between the trimmed V and J ends, which lost 5 bases and 13 bases, there was a span of 17 bases. The CDR3 runs 12 residues. Per the germline V gene, CDR1 is SGHAT and CDR2 is FQNNGV. CDR3: CASSPVVGPLYF. The CDR3 bases are TGTGCCAGCAGCCCCGTTGTGGGGCCCCTGTACTTC.

This clonotype has ten or more counts. The genes are TRBV12-3 or TRBV12-4 and TRBJ2-5, with D possibly matching TRBD2 (5 bases). The CDR3 covers 13 residues. V was trimmed by 7 bases and J by 4 bases, leaving 13 bases between them. The CDR3: CASNKRPIETQYF. The CDR3 region has the DNA TGTGCCAGCAACAAGCGGCCAATAGAGACCCAGTACTTC.

The genes are TRBV7-2 and TRBJ2-1; D gene unclear. This CDR3 has 14 residues. The V gene lost 9 bases and the J gene lost 0 bases, with 12 bases spanning the gap. From germline, CDR1 is SGHTA and CDR2 FQGNSA. CDR3 amino acids: CASRRAYSYNEQFF. Here the CDR3 DNA reads TGTGCCAGTAGAAGGGCTTACTCCTACAATGAGCAGTTCTTC.

A word on this clonotype: Possible read error: a much larger clone is one base away. The rearrangement links TRBV7-2 to TRBJ1-2; weak D call: TRBD1 (5 bases). Germline assignment: CDR1 SGHTA and CDR2 FQGNSA. V was cut by 1 base and J by 8 bases, with 14 bases left in between. The CDR3 has 14 amino acids. This CDR3 is CASSLVAGQGGYTF. The CDR3 DNA is TGTGCCAGCAGCTTAGTCGCGGGGCAGGGAGGCTACACCTTC. The full variable domain, with the rest looked up from reference TRBV7-2 and TRBJ1-2, is GAGVSQSPSNKVTEKGKDVELRCDPISGHTALYWYRQSLGQGLEFLIYFQGNSAPDKSGLPSDRFSAERTGGSVSTLTIQRTQQEDSAVYLCASSLVAGQGGYTFGSGTRLTVV.

This clonotype has a count of ten or more. This chain links TRBV10-3 with TRBJ2-3; 14 nucleotides agree with TRBD2. The ends lost 0 bases at V and 1 base at J; junction bases unmatched: 3. CDR3 length: 18 residues. The germline CDR1 and CDR2 sequences are ENHRY and SYGVKD. The CDR3 DNA is TGTGCCATCAGTGAGTCGAAGACTAGCGGGAGGGGCACAGATACGCAGTATTTT. Encoded protein: CAISESKTSGRGTDTQYF.

In this sample, this clonotype turned up a few times. V is TRBV5-6 and J is TRBJ1-1; perhaps TRBD1 as D (5 bases). The CDR3 is made up of 15 amino acids. The V gene's germline CDR1 is SGHDT and CDR2 YYEEEE. The V and J ends lost 3 bases and 7 bases respectively, with 19 bases between them. The CDR3 sequence is CASSSKLGVQGEAFF. The CDR3 DNA reads TGTGCCAGCAGCTCCAAGCTGGGGGTTCAGGGTGAAGCTTTCTTT.

This clonotype came up many times. The chain employs TRBV2 and TRBJ1-4; TRBD1 agrees at 9 bases. There are 13 residues in the CDR3. With V trimmed by 8 bases and J by 5 bases, 3 bases remained unmatched. Germline-derived CDR1 and CDR2 are SNHLY and FYNNEI. CDR3 in DNA: TGTGCCAGCTCAGGGACAGGGAATGAAAAACTGTTTTTT. Translated: CASSGTGNEKLFF.